Each of the 8 T cell receptor beta chains below was sequenced from the same sample in a study of response to subunit inactivated influenza vaccine. MiXCR, run by TCRdb on the RT-PCR reads, gives a single entry per CDR3 protein. The sample shows some 640,000 distinct CDR3 sequences, approximately 13% of them seen only once. Here the sequenced sample was PBMCs from blood, taken approximately 15 days before vaccination. These receptor sequences come from a man aged 45-65 years who received an inactivated influenza vaccine.

The table lists this clonotype with a few counts. The chain uses TRBV20-1 and TRBJ1-2, with D uncertain. Germline CDR1 and CDR2: DFQATT and SNEGSKA (reference sequence). The CDR3 length is 13 residues. The V end was cut by 0 bases, the J end by 7 bases, with 12 bases between. In DNA, the CDR3 is TGCAGTGCTAGAGATTCCGTGGCATTTGGCTACACCTTC. Protein product: CSARDSVAFGYTF.

The CDR3 coding sequence is TGTGCCAGCAGTTTAGCCTCGGGACTTGAAGAGACCCAGTACTTC. Protein: CASSLASGLEETQYF. V usage is TRBV28 and J usage is TRBJ2-5, with D possibly TRBD2 on 6 matching bases. The germline V gene encodes CDR1 MDHEN and CDR2 SYDVKM. The CDR3 extends over 15 amino acids. The V gene lost 2 bases and the J gene lost 3 bases, with 13 bases spanning the gap.

This clonotype was counted only a few times. This chain joins TRBV20-1 and TRBJ2-1, with a weak D call TRBD1 (6 bases). Trimming left V 3 bases short and J 2 bases short, with 17 bases between. The CDR3 runs 16 residues. The germline gives CDR1 DFQATT, CDR2 SNEGSKA (reference sequence). CDR3 sequence (DNA): TGCAGTGCTAGTTTAGTTCGTGGGGGCACCTACAATGAGCAGTTCTTC. This codes for CSASLVRGGTYNEQFF.

This clonotype came up many times. This chain connects TRBV6-1 to TRBJ2-1; 7 nucleotides line up with TRBD2. Germline values: CDR1 MNHNS, CDR2 SASEGT. V shed 6 bases and J 2 bases; nucleotides not matched to a gene: 7. This CDR3 is 15 amino acids long. The CDR3 nucleotides read TGTGCCAGCAGCCCCACAGCGGGGCCCTACAATGAGCAGTTCTTC. It is translated as CASSPTAGPYNEQFF.

J is TRBJ2-7 and V is TRBV28, with D unclear. CDR1 is MDHEN, CDR2 SYDVKM, per germline. V gave up 6 bases and J gave up 0 bases, with 12 bases separating them. The length of the CDR3 is 14 residues. This CDR3 is CASSPVLGSYEQYF. The CDR3 nucleotides read TGTGCCAGCAGCCCAGTCTTGGGCTCCTACGAGCAGTACTTC.

A few counts support this clonotype. This chain joins TRBV12-3 or TRBV12-4 and TRBJ2-1; TRBD1 matches at 12 bases. The CDR3 contains 13 residues. J lost 12 bases, V lost 8 bases, and 8 bases had no gene match. CDR3 coding DNA: TGTGCCAGCTATCAGGGACAGGGGGCTCGGCAGTTCTTC. The encoded protein is CASYQGQGARQFF.

This clonotype was found once. The rearrangement joins TRBV7-2 to TRBJ2-2, with TRBD1 as a possible D gene (5 bases). Germline V lookup: CDR1 SGHTA, CDR2 FQGNSA. The V end lost 7 bases, the J end lost 3 bases, and 15 bases lay between the germline ends. The CDR3 length is 15 residues. The CDR3 sequence: CASTFRGADTGELFF. In nucleotides, the CDR3 is TGTGCCAGCACCTTTAGGGGCGCGGACACCGGGGAGCTGTTTTTT. Supplemented by reference TRBV7-2 and TRBJ2-2, the full variable domain reads GAGVSQSPSNKVTEKGKDVELRCDPISGHTALYWYRQSLGQGLEFLIYFQGNSAPDKSGLPSDRFSAERTGGSVSTLTIQRTQQEDSAVYLCASTFRGADTGELFFGEGSRLTVL.

This clonotype was seen a handful of times. The J gene is TRBJ1-6, the V gene TRBV5-6; 9 positions agree with TRBD1. J lost 8 bases, V lost 3 bases, and 3 bases had no gene match. CDR1 and CDR2 (germline): SGHDT, YYEEEE. The CDR3 has 14 residues. CDR3 DNA: TGTGCCAGCAGCTGGGACAGGGCTGATTCACCCCTCCACTTT. Translating gives CASSWDRADSPLHF.